The 19 T cell receptor beta chains given below trace back to one sample, sequenced in a study of blood T cell repertoires in COVID-19. TCRdb's table, derived via immunoSEQ multiplex PCR, lists solely in-frame clones and lacks some. In the table there are 200,000 to 250,000 clones, 83% of which are singletons. What was sequenced was PBMCs or T cells enriched from blood (not recorded which). The receptors shown here come from a woman between 45 and 60 years old who had been exposed to COVID-19.

The chain links TRBV7-9 to TRBJ1-2; TRBD1 matches 8 bases. Germline V gives CDR1 SEHNR, CDR2 FQNEAQ (reference sequence). CDR3 length: 14 residues. V shed 6 bases and J 6 bases; nucleotides not matched to a gene: 9. The CDR3 protein is CASRPDRAGNGYTF. The CDR3 nucleotides read TGTGCCAGCAGACCGGACAGGGCTGGGAATGGCTACACCTTC.

The V call is TRBV9, the J call TRBJ2-3, with a tentative D call TRBD2 (6 bases). Trimming removed 7 bases from V and 2 bases from J, with 8 bases in between. This CDR3 is built from 12 residues. The germline V gene has CDR1 SGDLS and CDR2 YYNGEE. In nucleotides, the CDR3 is TGTGCCAGCGGGGGGTACACAGATACGCAGTATTTT. Translation gives CASGGYTDTQYF.

This clone was seen just once. The chain couples TRBV18 to TRBJ2-2; 8 bases fit TRBD1. The CDR3 loop spans 16 amino acids. After removal of 2 bases from V and 2 bases from J, the junction contained 4 bases not matched to a gene. CDR1 is KGHSH, CDR2 LQKENI, per germline. DNA of the CDR3: TGTGCCAGCTCACCAGCGGGACAGGTTAACACCGGGGAGCTGTTTTTT. It codes for CASSPAGQVNTGELFF.

This chain joins TRBV27 and TRBJ1-1; TRBD1 matches at 8 bases. The CDR3 runs to 17 residues. V lost 5 bases to trimming and J lost 0 bases; unmatched junction nucleotides: 11. Germline CDR1 reads MNHEY; CDR2 reads SMNVEV (reference sequence). The CDR3 loop is CASSLTGAFGMNTEAFF. CDR3 bases: TGTGCCAGCAGTCTGACAGGGGCTTTCGGCATGAACACTGAAGCTTTCTTT.

V gene TRBV6-5 combines with J gene TRBJ1-3; D is unresolved. Germline V gene lookup returns CDR1 MNHEY and CDR2 SVGAGI. V was shortened by 5 bases and J by 1 base, with 6 bases between the two germline ends. The CDR3 loop spans 13 amino acids. The CDR3 region is CASSTSSGNTIYF. The DNA for the CDR3 is TGTGCCAGCAGTACAAGTTCTGGAAACACCATATATTTT.

The J gene is TRBJ2-1, the V gene TRBV2, with 10 bases aligning to TRBD2. CDR3 length: 18 amino acids. Germline V gene sequence: CDR1 SNHLY, CDR2 FYNNEI. V shed 4 bases, J shed 0 bases, and the junction held 9 bases outside the gene matches. The CDR3 DNA reads as TGTGCCAGCAGTGTTAGCGGGGGGTCTATCAGCTCCTACAATGAGCAGTTCTTC. This codes for CASSVSGGSISSYNEQFF.

A word on this clone: Other nucleotide sequences from this sample produce the same CDR3. The rearrangement joins TRBV7-2 to TRBJ2-5; TRBD1 matches 11 bases. CDR3 size: 14 residues. Germline CDR1 and CDR2: SGHTA and FQGNSA. The trim removed 5 bases at V and 5 bases at J, leaving 4 bases unmatched. As DNA, the CDR3 is TGTGCCAGCAGCCCCGGGACAGGGGGTGAGACCCAGTACTTC. Encoded protein: CASSPGTGGETQYF.

J is TRBJ1-1 and V is TRBV6-6; 8 bases match TRBD1. V gave up 5 bases and J gave up 0 bases; unmatched junction bases: 2. The CDR3 is 14 amino acids. Germline V CDR1 and CDR2: MNHNY, SVGAGI (reference sequence). CDR3 sequence: CASSRDRMNTEAFF. CDR3 DNA: TGTGCCAGCAGTCGGGACAGGATGAACACTGAAGCTTTCTTT.

This clone was seen only a few times. The chain links TRBV3-1 (or the pseudogene TRBV3-2) to TRBJ2-7; 10 nucleotides match TRBD1. This CDR3 has 14 amino acids. V was clipped by 4 bases and J by 5 bases; unmatched bases: 5. Germline CDR1 and CDR2: LGHDT and YNNKEL (reference sequence). In DNA, the CDR3 is TGTGCCAGCAGCCCTACAGACAGGGGGCACGAGCAGTACTTC. Protein product: CASSPTDRGHEQYF.

This chain links TRBV7-9 with TRBJ2-7; 10 bases line up with TRBD2. The ends lost 2 bases at V and 4 bases at J; junction bases unmatched: 8. Germline CDR1 and CDR2: SEHNR and FQNEAQ (reference sequence). The CDR3 sequence is 16 residues long. CDR3 bases: TGTGCCAGCAGCTTAAGTCTGACTAGCGGGCGATACGAGCAGTACTTC. Amino acid sequence: CASSLSLTSGRYEQYF.

This chain links TRBV19 with TRBJ1-1, with TRBD1 matching 9 bases. CDR3 length equals 15 residues. CDR1 and CDR2 (germline): LNHDA, SQIVND (reference sequence). V lost 5 bases and J lost 3; bases outside the gene matches: 7. The CDR3 DNA is TGTGCCAGTAGTGGAGGGACAGGGACGGACACTGAAGCTTTCTTT. Residues: CASSGGTGTDTEAFF.

The chain combines TRBV21-1 with TRBJ1-6; TRBD1, the D gene given by the table, was not confirmed from the DNA. TRBV21-1 is an annotated pseudogene. The CDR3 totals 16 residues. The CDR3 here is CASSNRDRGLNSPLHF. CDR3 nucleotides: TGTGCCAGCAGCAACCGGGACAGGGGGCTTAATTCACCCCTCCACTTT.

The CDR3 reads CASSYQADTDTQYF. CDR3 sequence (DNA): TGTGCCAGCAGTTACCAAGCGGATACAGATACGCAGTATTTT. The rearrangement joins TRBV6-2 or TRBV6-3 to TRBJ2-3, with D possibly being TRBD2 (5 bases). Germline V CDR1 and CDR2: MNHEY, SVGEGT. The CDR3 has 14 residues. V was cut by 2 bases and J by 3 bases, with 9 bases left in between.

The V call is TRBV6-2 or TRBV6-3, the J call TRBJ1-5, with a tentative D call TRBD1 (5 bases). Germline CDR1 reads MNHEY; CDR2 reads SVGEGT. The CDR3 is 15 residues long. Trimming pared 4 bases from V and 7 bases from J, leaving 17 bases between. The DNA of the CDR3 is TGTGCCAGCAGTTGGGGGGGGGTACCCGGCCAGCCCCAGCATTTT. Its protein product is CASSWGGVPGQPQHF.

The gene calls are TRBV5-1 and TRBJ2-5, with a tentative D call TRBD1 (5 bases). CDR1 is SGHRS and CDR2 is YFSETQ in the germline V gene. The CDR3 contains 16 residues. V was trimmed by 2 bases and J by 5 bases, leaving 19 bases between them. CDR3 in DNA: TGCGCCAGCAGCTTATTACCAGGGAAACTGGGGGAGACCCAGTACTTC. Translated, it gives CASSLLPGKLGETQYF.

The sample holds one count of this clone. The chain couples TRBV6-1 to TRBJ1-1; D unclear. The V end lost 3 bases, the J end lost 7 bases, and 15 bases lay between the germline ends. Germline assignment: CDR1 MNHNS and CDR2 SASEGT. CDR3 length: 14 amino acids. The DNA for the CDR3 is TGTGCCAGCAGTGATTTTGGGCAGAAATTTGAAGCTTTCTTT. Its translation: CASSDFGQKFEAFF.

The genes are TRBV28 and TRBJ1-4, with D possibly matching TRBD1 (6 bases). The CDR3 is 13 residues long. Per germline, CDR1 MDHEN and CDR2 SYDVKM. Trimming pared 4 bases from V and 8 bases from J, leaving 11 bases between. As DNA, the CDR3 is TGTGCCAGCAGTTACAGGGAAAAAGAAAAACTGTTTTTT. It codes for CASSYREKEKLFF.

CDR3 nucleotides: TGTGCCAGTAGTATCCTTCGTCCCAGCGGTCACACAGATACGCAGTATTTT. This translates into CASSILRPSGHTDTQYF. This chain joins TRBV19 and TRBJ2-3, with D possibly TRBD2 on 5 matching bases. Per the germline V gene, CDR1 is LNHDA and CDR2 is SQIVND (reference sequence). The ends were cut back, 3 bases at V and 2 bases at J, with 18 bases in the middle. This CDR3 is 17 amino acids long.

This clone occurred a few times. The sample contains more than one DNA sequence encoding this CDR3. The V and J genes are TRBV5-1 and TRBJ1-3; TRBD1 aligns across 10 bases. The V and J ends lost 4 bases and 4 bases, in that order; junction bases with no gene match: 5. The germline CDR1 and CDR2 sequences are SGHRS and YFSETQ. The CDR3 contains 15 residues. The CDR3 region has the DNA TGCGCCAGCAGCCCCAGGACAGGGGGGGGAAACACCATATATTTT. Translating it yields CASSPRTGGGNTIYF.